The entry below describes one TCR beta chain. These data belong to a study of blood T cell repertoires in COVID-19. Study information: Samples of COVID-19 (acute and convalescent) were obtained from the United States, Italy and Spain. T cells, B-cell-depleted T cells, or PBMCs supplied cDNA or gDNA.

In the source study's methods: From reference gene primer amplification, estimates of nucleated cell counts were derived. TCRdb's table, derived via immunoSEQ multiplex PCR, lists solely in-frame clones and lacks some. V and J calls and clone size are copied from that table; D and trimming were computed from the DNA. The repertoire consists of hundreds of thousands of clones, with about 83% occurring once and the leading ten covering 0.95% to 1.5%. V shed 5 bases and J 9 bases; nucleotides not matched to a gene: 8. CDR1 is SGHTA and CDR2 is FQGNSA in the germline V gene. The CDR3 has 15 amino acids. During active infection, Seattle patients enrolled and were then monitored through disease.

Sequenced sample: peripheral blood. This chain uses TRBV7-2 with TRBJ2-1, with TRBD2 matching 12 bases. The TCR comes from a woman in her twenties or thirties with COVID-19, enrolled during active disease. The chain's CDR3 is CASSPRLAGAGEQFF. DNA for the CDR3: TGTGCCAGCAGCCCCCGACTAGCGGGAGCTGGTGAGCAGTTCTTC.